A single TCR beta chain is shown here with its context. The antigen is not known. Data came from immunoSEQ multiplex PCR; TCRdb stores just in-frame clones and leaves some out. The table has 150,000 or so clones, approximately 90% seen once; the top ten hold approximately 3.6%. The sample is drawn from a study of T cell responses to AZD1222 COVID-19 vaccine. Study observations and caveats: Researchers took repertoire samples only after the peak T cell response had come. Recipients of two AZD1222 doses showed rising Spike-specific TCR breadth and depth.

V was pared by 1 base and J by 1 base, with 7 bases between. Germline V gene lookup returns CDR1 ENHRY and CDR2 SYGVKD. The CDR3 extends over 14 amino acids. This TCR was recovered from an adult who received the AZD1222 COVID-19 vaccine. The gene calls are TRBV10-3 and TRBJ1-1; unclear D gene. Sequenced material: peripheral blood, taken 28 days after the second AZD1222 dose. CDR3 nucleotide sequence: TGTGCCATCAGTGAGTATGGCGGGAACACTGAAGCTTTCTTT. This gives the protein CAISEYGGNTEAFF.